A selection of T cell receptor beta chains follows, all from one sample in a study of T-cell memory formation after mild COVID-19. TCRdb reanalysed the 5' RACE reads using MiXCR and keeps one entry per CDR3 protein. The data contain about 450,000 distinct CDR3 sequences, 20% to 30% of them seen just once; the ten biggest clones take up around 13%. The material sequenced was PBMCs or a T cell subset sorted from them (not recorded which). The receptors were gathered from an adult woman who had mild COVID-19 (a few samples of this study predate the infection). Cell type and time point are not known. The CDR3 runs from the conserved cysteine through the conserved F or W. The order of the fields is D gene, clone size, V gene, J gene, CDR3 DNA, CDR3 protein. The D gene is left open where the match is weak. Size is omitted from some rows. Given values are once, few, many or a class for expanded clones.

>TRBD2|few|TRBV24-1|TRBJ2-2
TGTGCCACAAGCGGGGGGGGCACCGGGGAGCTGTTTTTT
CATSGGGTGELFF
>NA|NA|TRBV7-9|TRBJ1-4
TGTGCCAGCAGCAAACAGGGTCGGGGTGAAAAACTGTTTTTT
CASSKQGRGEKLFF
>TRBD1|few|TRBV7-9|TRBJ1-2
TGTGCCAGCAGGAGGGGACAGGGGGCACGAGGCTATGGCTACACCTTC
CASRRGQGARGYGYTF
>TRBD2|NA|TRBV4-1|TRBJ2-2
TGCGCCAGCAGCCCTGGGGGACTAGCGGCGAACACCGGGGAGCTGTTTTTT
CASSPGGLAANTGELFF
>NA|NA|TRBV6-6|TRBJ1-1
TGTGCCAGCAGTTCTGGCAGAGACCAGTCGGGGGCTTTCTTT
CASSSGRDQSGAFF
>TRBD2|few|TRBV6-4|TRBJ2-3
TGTGCCAGCAGTGAAACGGCGGGAGCTCAAACAGATACGCAGTATTTT
CASSETAGAQTDTQYF
>TRBD1|many|TRBV5-5|TRBJ1-3
TGTGCCAGCACAGGACCCGGGACAGCCAACACCATATATTTT
CASTGPGTANTIYF
>TRBD2|NA|TRBV20-1|TRBJ2-3
TGCAGTGCATGGACTAGCGGGGGACTCCATTCTAGCACAGATACGCAGTATTTT
CSAWTSGGLHSSTDTQYF
>TRBD1|few|TRBV14|TRBJ1-2
TGTGCCAGCAGCCAAGATGACAGGGTAGCGATCGGCTATGGCTACACCTTC
CASSQDDRVAIGYGYTF
>TRBD1|NA|TRBV6-1|TRBJ2-1
TGTGCCAGCAGTGAACGGCAGGGGGCGCGGAATGAGCAGTTCTTC
CASSERQGARNEQFF
>TRBD2|NA|TRBV20-1|TRBJ2-7
TGCAGTTGGACTAGCGGCCACTACGAGCAGTACTTC
CSWTSGHYEQYF
>TRBD1|NA|TRBV29-1|TRBJ1-3
TGCAGCGTTGGACAGGGTGGAAACACCATATATTTT
CSVGQGGNTIYF
>NA|few|TRBV24-1|TRBJ1-2
TGTGCCACCAGTCATCAAGGCATGGGGGCAAACTATGGCTACACCTTC
CATSHQGMGANYGYTF